This is a list of T cell receptor beta chains from one sample in a study of beta chain features in type 1 diabetes. Measured with immunoSEQ multiplex PCR; TCRdb has only the in-frame clones, and not every one. The data contain some 150,000 clones, roughly 9.3% of them singletons. Input material: central memory CD4+ T cells from blood. These receptors all stem from a woman in her forties in good health. Both conserved end residues are part of each CDR3. D genes are given only for firm matches. Clone size, where shown, is once, few, many, or a class for clones that have expanded.

J gene	D gene	clone size	CDR3 length	V gene	CDR3 protein	CDR3 DNA
TRBJ1-6	-	many	12	TRBV28	CASSFQNSPLHF	TGTGCCAGCAGTTTCCAGAATTCACCCCTCCACTTT
TRBJ1-2	-	-	16	TRBV7-9	CASSQGGKGRNYGYTF	TGTGCCAGCAGCCAGGGTGGGAAAGGGCGCAACTATGGCTACACCTTC
TRBJ1-2	TRBD1	-	14	TRBV6-1	CASTSDRSNYGYTF	TGTGCCAGCACCTCGGACAGGTCGAACTATGGCTACACCTTC
TRBJ2-1	TRBD2	-	17	TRBV7-6	CASSLEGSGGEYNEQFF	TGTGCCAGCAGCTTAGAGGGTAGCGGGGGAGAATACAATGAGCAGTTCTTC
TRBJ2-5	TRBD2	few	16	TRBV25-1	CASTTSGAEYQETQYF	TGTGCCTCTACGACTAGCGGGGCGGAGTACCAAGAGACCCAGTACTTC
TRBJ2-5	TRBD2	-	16	TRBV7-9	CASSLAVGGGEETQYF	TGTGCCAGCAGCTTAGCCGTGGGCGGGGGGGAAGAGACCCAGTACTTC
TRBJ2-3	TRBD2	-	12	TRBV6-6	CASSYAGGRQYF	TGTGCCAGCAGTTACGCGGGGGGAAGGCAGTATTTT
TRBJ1-6	-	-	15	TRBV2	CASSEHREVNSPLHF	TGTGCCAGCAGTGAACACAGGGAAGTGAACTCACCCCTCCACTTT
TRBJ2-7	-	-	14	TRBV5-1	CASSQGQSTYEQYF	TGCGCCAGCAGTCAAGGACAGTCAACCTACGAGCAGTACTTC
TRBJ1-2	TRBD1	many	13	TRBV18	CASSQDREGGYTF	TGTGCCAGCTCACAGGACAGGGAAGGCGGCTACACCTTC
TRBJ2-5	TRBD1	few	16	TRBV7-8	CASSHPGTGGTETQYF	TGTGCCAGCAGCCACCCCGGGACAGGGGGTACGGAGACCCAGTACTTC
TRBJ1-5	-	-	15	TRBV19	CASISRQGGHQPQHF	TGTGCCAGTATTTCGCGGCAGGGCGGACATCAGCCCCAGCATTTT
TRBJ2-1	TRBD2	many	16	TRBV7-9	CASSLGGPGLAAEQFF	TGTGCCAGCAGCTTAGGGGGACCGGGACTAGCAGCTGAGCAGTTCTTC
TRBJ1-2	-	-	14	TRBV7-2	CASSSRRLNYGYTF	TGTGCCAGCAGCTCCCGGAGGCTTAACTATGGCTACACCTTC
TRBJ2-7	-	-	14	TRBV9	CASSVYGGAGEQYF	TGTGCCAGCAGCGTTTACGGAGGGGCCGGGGAGCAGTACTTC